The 5 T cell receptor beta chains presented below share a single source sample, sequenced in a study of T cells in localized non-small cell lung cancer. TCRdb's table, derived via immunoSEQ multiplex PCR, lists solely in-frame clones and lacks some. The sample has approximately 23,000 clones, over 75% seen once. Sequenced here: PBMCs, sampled before any cancer treatment. These receptors originate from a man between 40 and 69 years old with stage II lung adenocarcinoma.

The chain has TRBV11-3 and TRBJ2-1; tentatively, D is TRBD1 or TRBD2 (5 bases each). From germline, CDR1 is SGHNT and CDR2 YENEEA. CDR3 size: 14 residues. V was pared by 5 bases and J by 5 bases, with 13 bases between. The CDR3 sequence: CASSVWGRDNEQFF. The DNA of the CDR3 is TGTGCCAGCAGCGTATGGGGGAGAGACAATGAGCAGTTCTTC.

The chain has TRBV6-6 and TRBJ1-3; no firm D call. Deletions cut 0 bases from V and 0 bases from J, with 9 bases between. This CDR3 region has 16 residues. Germline V CDR1 and CDR2: MNHNY, SVGAGI (reference sequence). CDR3 DNA sequence: TGTGCCAGCAGTTACTCGATGGGGAGCTCTGGAAACACCATATATTTT. Its protein is CASSYSMGSSGNTIYF.

The gene calls are TRBV5-1 and TRBJ1-2; TRBD1 might be the D (6 bases). The CDR3 length is 14 residues. Germline assignment: CDR1 SGHRS and CDR2 YFSETQ. The V and J ends lost 1 base and 4 bases respectively, with 11 bases between them. CDR3 in amino acids: CASSLHSDSYGYTF. The CDR3 region has the DNA TGCGCCAGCAGCTTGCATTCGGACAGCTATGGCTACACCTTC.

This chain joins TRBV28 and TRBJ1-5, with TRBD1 as a possible D gene (6 bases). CDR1 and CDR2 from the germline V gene are MDHEN and SYDVKM. The CDR3 extends over 15 amino acids. With 6 bases removed from V and 2 bases from J, the gap between germline ends came to 14 bases. The CDR3 nucleotides are TGTGCCAGCAGGCTAAGGGGGAGTGGCAATCAGCCCCAGCATTTT. It yields the protein CASRLRGSGNQPQHF.

This chain joins TRBV4-1 and TRBJ1-2, with no clear D. Trimming removed 4 bases from V and 8 bases from J, with 20 bases in between. Looked up from germline, CDR1 is MGHRA and CDR2 is YSYEKL. This CDR3 spans 15 amino acids. CDR3 in amino acids: CASSPIAGNYGGYTF. DNA for the CDR3: TGCGCCAGCAGCCCAATCGCGGGTAACTATGGCGGCTACACCTTC.